Presented here are 21 T cell receptor beta chains from one specimen sequenced in a study of T cell changes during pregnancy in multiple sclerosis. The repertoire was sequenced with immunoSEQ multiplex PCR; TCRdb's copy has only in-frame clones and lacks some. The sample lists roughly 100,000 clones, over 75% occurring once. The specimen was peripheral blood, collected in the second trimester of pregnancy. The source is a female donor in good health, enrolled as a control in a pregnancy study.

The chain employs TRBV9 and TRBJ2-7, with a weak D call TRBD2 (6 bases). The germline V gene encodes CDR1 SGDLS and CDR2 YYNGEE. Trimming cost V 3 bases and J 5 bases, with 9 bases left between them. The CDR3 extends over 12 amino acids. In DNA, the CDR3 is TGTGCCAGCAGCGCCTGGGGGGACGAGCAGTACTTC. It is translated as CASSAWGDEQYF.

This chain joins TRBV5-6 and TRBJ2-2; D is perhaps TRBD2 (5 bases). The V end lost 3 bases, the J end lost 6 bases, and 15 bases lay between the germline ends. Per the germline V gene, CDR1 is SGHDT and CDR2 is YYEEEE. CDR3 length: 15 amino acids. In nucleotides, the CDR3 is TGTGCCAGCAGCTCCCTAACTAGTTCGTCCGGGGAGCTGTTTTTT. Translated, it gives CASSSLTSSSGELFF.

This clone has only one observation. The J gene is TRBJ2-7, the V gene TRBV2, with D perhaps TRBD2 (7 bases). V dropped 6 bases and J dropped 5 bases, with 20 bases sitting between them. This CDR3 has 15 amino acids. Looked up from germline, CDR1 is SNHLY and CDR2 is FYNNEI. DNA of the CDR3: TGTGCCAGCAGGACCCTGGGAGGGGGTGATCACGAGCAGTACTTC. It specifies CASRTLGGGDHEQYF.

The chain carries TRBV23-1 and TRBJ1-4, with a weak D call TRBD1 (5 bases). TRBV23-1 belongs to the ORF category, with a function that is uncertain. The CDR3 is made up of 14 amino acids. Trimming left V 0 bases short and J 8 bases short, with 10 bases between. CDR3 protein: CASSQSTEEEKLFF. The CDR3 DNA sequence: TGCGCCAGCAGTCAATCGACAGAGGAAGAAAAACTGTTTTTT.

The chain couples TRBV28 to TRBJ2-7; D ambiguous. V was pared by 6 bases and J by 3 bases, with 12 bases between. CDR1 is MDHEN and CDR2 is SYDVKM in the germline V gene. CDR3 length: 13 amino acids. The CDR3 here is CASSTNMNYEQYF. CDR3 nucleotides: TGTGCCAGCAGCACTAATATGAACTACGAGCAGTACTTC.

Remarks on this clone: Because the CDR3 is missing its conserved closing phenylalanine or tryptophan, this is likely a read error. The limits of the CDR3 on the DNA are not certain, so only TCRdb's listed CDR3 is given. The chain is built from TRBV6-7 and TRBJ1-2. TRBV6-7 is treated as an ORF (open reading frame) with a function not yet certain. Both ends counted, the CDR3 spans 8 residues. CDR3 loop: CASRGGGG.

This chain joins TRBV7-2 and TRBJ2-3; D gene ambiguous. V gave up 5 bases and J gave up 0 bases, with 6 bases separating them. The CDR3 is 13 amino acids. Looked up from germline, CDR1 is SGHTA and CDR2 is FQGNSA. The CDR3 loop is CASSPTSTDTQYF. CDR3 nucleotides: TGTGCCAGCAGCCCTACGAGCACAGATACGCAGTATTTT.

The rearrangement uses TRBV7-2 and TRBJ1-6; no definite D call. Looked up from germline, CDR1 is SGHTA and CDR2 is FQGNSA. The CDR3 covers 13 residues. V dropped 3 bases and J dropped 7 bases, with 7 bases sitting between them. CDR3 DNA: TGTGCCAGCAGCTTGGGCCTCAATTCACCCCTCCACTTT. It codes for CASSLGLNSPLHF.

The CDR3 sequence: CASSLNVRSSYEQYF. In DNA, the CDR3 is TGTGCCAGCAGTTTAAATGTGCGGAGCTCCTACGAGCAGTACTTC. The genes are TRBV27 and TRBJ2-7; D is unclear. V was clipped by 2 bases and J by 0 bases, with 11 bases between them. Germline CDR1 is MNHEY and CDR2 is SMNVEV (reference sequence). The CDR3 has 15 residues.

The genes are TRBV10-2 and TRBJ2-7, with 7 bases matching TRBD2. Trimming cost V 3 bases and J 2 bases; bases outside gene matches: 7. Germline CDR1 WSHSY, CDR2 SAAADI. The CDR3 covers 15 residues. CDR3 amino acids: CASSEVPSGAYEQYF. DNA for the CDR3: TGCGCCAGCAGTGAAGTCCCTAGCGGCGCCTACGAGCAGTACTTC.

The chain links TRBV29-1 to TRBJ2-7, with TRBD1 matching 9 bases. After removal of 0 bases from V and 5 bases from J, the junction contained 11 bases not matched to a gene. The CDR3 length is 16 residues. CDR1 is SQVTM, CDR2 ANQGSEA, per germline. CDR3 DNA: TGCAGCGTTGAAGACCCCCTGACAGGGGGAAAGGACGAGCAGTACTTC. It codes for CSVEDPLTGGKDEQYF.

The chain is built from TRBV7-8 and TRBJ2-7; TRBD1 is a possible D gene (6 bases). The CDR3 sequence is 15 residues long. V was pared by 7 bases and J by 3 bases, with 19 bases between. The germline V gene encodes CDR1 SGHVS and CDR2 FQNEAQ. The CDR3 protein is CASKSNQGLNYEQYF. DNA of the CDR3: TGTGCCAGCAAGTCAAACCAGGGGCTGAACTACGAGCAGTACTTC.

The chain is built from TRBV10-1 and TRBJ2-1, with D possibly being TRBD2 (5 bases). With 6 bases removed from V and 7 bases from J, the gap between germline ends came to 10 bases. This CDR3 is 12 amino acids long. Per germline, CDR1 WNHNN and CDR2 SYGVQD (reference sequence). The chain's CDR3 is CASSPTRNEQFF. DNA for the CDR3: TGCGCCAGCAGCCCCACTAGGAATGAGCAGTTCTTC.

The J gene is TRBJ1-5, the V gene TRBV6-4; D possibly corresponds to TRBD1 (5 bases). V lost 4 bases, J lost 3 bases, and 19 bases lay in between. The CDR3 consists of 17 residues. Germline CDR1 is MRHNA and CDR2 is SNTAGT. Here the CDR3 reads CASSGPPRQLPNQPQHF. CDR3 DNA sequence: TGTGCCAGCAGTGGCCCCCCGAGACAGCTACCCAATCAGCCCCAGCATTTT.

The chain links TRBV12-5 to TRBJ1-1; the D is unclear. Germline V gene data show CDR1 as LGHNT and CDR2 as FRNRAP. Trimming cost V 1 base and J 0 bases, with 6 bases left between them. The CDR3 has 14 amino acids. The CDR3: CASGLANLNTEAFF. The CDR3 bases are TGTGCTAGTGGTTTGGCCAATCTGAACACTGAAGCTTTCTTT.

This clone has only one observation. The chain recombines TRBV7-6 with TRBJ2-4, with D possibly matching TRBD1 (6 bases). The V end lost 4 bases, the J end lost 1 base, and 17 bases lay between the germline ends. The CDR3 has 17 residues. The germline gives CDR1 SGHVS, CDR2 FNYEAQ. CDR3 nucleotide sequence: TGTGCCAGCAGCTCCCAACCGCCAGGGGTGGCCAAAAACATTCAGTACTTC. This sequence encodes CASSSQPPGVAKNIQYF. The whole variable domain, remainder taken from reference TRBV7-6 and TRBJ2-4, is GAGVSQSPRYKVTKRGQDVALRCDPISGHVSLYWYRQALGQGPEFLTYFNYEAQQDKSGLPNDRFSAERPEGSISTLTIQRTEQRDSAMYRCASSSQPPGVAKNIQYFGAGTRLSVL.

This chain uses TRBV29-1 with TRBJ2-2; a possible D gene is TRBD1 (5 bases). Trimming took 3 bases from V and 1 from J, leaving 9 bases between them. This CDR3 has 14 residues. In germline, CDR1 is SQVTM, CDR2 ANQGSEA. CDR3 bases: TGCAGCGTTGAGTACAGGAAGAACACCGGGGAGCTGTTTTTT. Encoded protein: CSVEYRKNTGELFF.

The gene calls are TRBV6-1 and TRBJ1-5; perhaps TRBD1 as D (5 bases). Germline V gene data show CDR1 as MNHNS and CDR2 as SASEGT. The V gene lost 10 bases and the J gene lost 4 bases, with 20 bases spanning the gap. The CDR3 runs 15 residues. The CDR3 DNA follows: TGTGCCACCGAAAGAGGAGACAGAGTTAATCAGCCCCAGCATTTT. As protein: CATERGDRVNQPQHF.

This chain connects TRBV28 to TRBJ1-2; 9 nucleotides align to TRBD1. CDR3 length equals 12 residues. CDR1 is MDHEN and CDR2 is SYDVKM in the germline V gene. The V gene end was trimmed by 7 bases and the J gene end by 8 bases; junction bases not matched to a gene: 5. The CDR3 nucleotides are TGTGCCAGCAAAACAGGGGGCAAAGGCTACACCTTC. Protein sequence: CASKTGGKGYTF.

The rearrangement joins TRBV7-9 to TRBJ2-1, with D possibly matching TRBD1 (6 bases). The CDR3 contains 14 residues. The germline V and J ends were trimmed by 3 bases and 4 bases, with 10 bases remaining between them. Per the germline V gene, CDR1 is SEHNR and CDR2 is FQNEAQ (reference sequence). The CDR3 loop is CASSLGDIYNEQFF. The CDR3, as DNA: TGTGCCAGCAGCTTGGGGGACATTTACAATGAGCAGTTCTTC.

This sequence joins TRBV5-5 and TRBJ1-6; D is uncertain. The CDR3 sequence is 14 residues long. CDR1 and CDR2 (germline): SGHKS, YYEKEE (reference sequence). The ends were cut back, 0 bases at V and 9 bases at J, with 10 bases in the middle. The CDR3 spells CASSLGGEGSPLHF. As DNA, the CDR3 is TGTGCCAGCAGCTTGGGCGGGGAGGGTTCACCCCTCCACTTT.